This T cell receptor (beta chain) was identified during a study of blood T cell repertoires in COVID-19. Germline CDR1 is MGHRA and CDR2 is YSYEKL. CDR3 size: 15 residues. V was trimmed by 2 bases and J by 1 base, leaving 9 bases between them. This clone was seen only a few times. Sequencing was performed with immunoSEQ multiplex PCR; in TCRdb, only in-frame clones are kept and a portion is missing. The sample yields some 200,000 clones, about 90% seen once. The chain recombines TRBV4-1 with TRBJ2-1, with D hard to call. The sequenced sample consisted of peripheral blood. The clonotype comes from a man under 40 with acute or convalescent COVID-19. The CDR3 nucleotides read TGCGCCAGCAGCCAAATATGGCCATCCTACAATGAGCAGTTCTTC. This gives the protein CASSQIWPSYNEQFF.